Included here is one TCR beta chain sequence, with context. The CDR3 has 13 amino acids. Per germline, CDR1 MNHEY and CDR2 SMNVEV (reference sequence). The data derive from a study of OX40 agonist ivuxolimab in advanced cancers. Profiled with immunoSEQ multiplex PCR; TCRdb holds only in-frame clones, not every one. This table has about 16,000 clones, 84% appearing once. This receptor was taken from an adult with an advanced solid tumor such as melanoma, head and neck, liver or kidney cancer. This sequence joins TRBV27 and TRBJ2-5; a possible D gene is TRBD1 (5 bases). The J call is doubtful: the DNA matches TRBJ2-7 better. Sequences were derived from CD4+ or CD8+ T cells sorted from blood, sampled in a trial of the OX40 agonist ivuxolimab. CDR3 DNA: TGTGCCAGCAGCCTCGACGAAGGGGACGAGCAGTACTTC. This sequence encodes CASSLDEGDEQYF.